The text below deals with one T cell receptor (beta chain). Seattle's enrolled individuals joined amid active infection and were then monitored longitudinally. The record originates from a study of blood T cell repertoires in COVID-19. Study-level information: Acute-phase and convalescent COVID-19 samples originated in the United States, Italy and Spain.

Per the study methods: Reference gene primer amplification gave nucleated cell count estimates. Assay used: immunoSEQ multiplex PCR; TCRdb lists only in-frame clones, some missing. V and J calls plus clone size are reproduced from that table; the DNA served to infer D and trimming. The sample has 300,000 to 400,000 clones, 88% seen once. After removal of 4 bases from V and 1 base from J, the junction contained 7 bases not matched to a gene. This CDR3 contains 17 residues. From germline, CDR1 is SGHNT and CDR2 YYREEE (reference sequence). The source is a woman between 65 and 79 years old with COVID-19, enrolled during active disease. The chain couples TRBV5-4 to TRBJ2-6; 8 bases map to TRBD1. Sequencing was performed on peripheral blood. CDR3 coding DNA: TGTGCCAGCAGCAGAGGACAGGGAGATTCTGGGGCCAACGTCCTGACTTTC. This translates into CASSRGQGDSGANVLTF.